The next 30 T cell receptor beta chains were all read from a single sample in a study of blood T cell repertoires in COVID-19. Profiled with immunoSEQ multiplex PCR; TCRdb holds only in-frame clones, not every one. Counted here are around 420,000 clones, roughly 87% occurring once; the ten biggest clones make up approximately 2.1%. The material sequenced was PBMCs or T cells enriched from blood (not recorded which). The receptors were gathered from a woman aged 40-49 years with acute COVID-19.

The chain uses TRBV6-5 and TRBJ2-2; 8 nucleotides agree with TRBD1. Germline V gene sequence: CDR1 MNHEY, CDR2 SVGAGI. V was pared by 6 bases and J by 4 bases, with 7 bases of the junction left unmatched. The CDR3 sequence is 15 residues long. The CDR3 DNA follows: TGTGCCAGCAGCCTGACAGGGGACGGCACCGGGGAGCTGTTTTTT. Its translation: CASSLTGDGTGELFF.

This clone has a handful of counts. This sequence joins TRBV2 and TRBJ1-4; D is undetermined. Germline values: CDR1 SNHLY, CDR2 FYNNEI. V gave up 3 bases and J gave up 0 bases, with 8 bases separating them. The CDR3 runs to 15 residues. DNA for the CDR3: TGTGCCAGCAGTGATCCAGGCGCAACTAATGAAAAACTGTTTTTT. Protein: CASSDPGATNEKLFF. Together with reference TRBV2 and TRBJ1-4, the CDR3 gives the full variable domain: EPEVTQTPSHQVTQMGQEVILRCVPISNHLYFYWYRQILGQKVEFLVSFYNNEISEKSEIFDDQFSVERPDGSNFTLKIRSTKLEDSAMYFCASSDPGATNEKLFFGSGTQLSVL.

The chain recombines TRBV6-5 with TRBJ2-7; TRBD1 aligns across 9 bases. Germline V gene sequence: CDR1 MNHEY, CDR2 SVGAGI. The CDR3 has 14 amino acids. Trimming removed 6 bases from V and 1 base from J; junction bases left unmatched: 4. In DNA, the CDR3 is TGTGCCAGCAGGGGGACAGGGAGTTCCTACGAGCAGTACTTC. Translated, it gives CASRGTGSSYEQYF.

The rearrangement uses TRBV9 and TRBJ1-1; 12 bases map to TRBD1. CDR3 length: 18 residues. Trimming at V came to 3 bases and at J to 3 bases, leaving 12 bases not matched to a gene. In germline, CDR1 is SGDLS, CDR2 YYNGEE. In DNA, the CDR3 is TGTGCCAGCAGCGAGGGGTCCGGGACAGGGGGCAGGTACACTGAAGCTTTCTTT. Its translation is CASSEGSGTGGRYTEAFF.

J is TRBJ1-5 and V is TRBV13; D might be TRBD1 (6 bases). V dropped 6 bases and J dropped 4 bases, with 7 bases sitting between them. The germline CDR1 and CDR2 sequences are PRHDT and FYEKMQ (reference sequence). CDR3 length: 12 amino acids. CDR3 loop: CASSTGNQPQHF. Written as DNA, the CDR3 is TGTGCCAGCAGTACAGGGAATCAGCCCCAGCATTTT.

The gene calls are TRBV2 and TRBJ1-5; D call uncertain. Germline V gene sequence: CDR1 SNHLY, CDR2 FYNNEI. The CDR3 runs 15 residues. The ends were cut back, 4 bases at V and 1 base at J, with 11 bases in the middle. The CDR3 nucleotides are TGTGCCAGCAGTGGGCAGGCGCTCAGCAATCAGCCCCAGCATTTT. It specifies CASSGQALSNQPQHF.

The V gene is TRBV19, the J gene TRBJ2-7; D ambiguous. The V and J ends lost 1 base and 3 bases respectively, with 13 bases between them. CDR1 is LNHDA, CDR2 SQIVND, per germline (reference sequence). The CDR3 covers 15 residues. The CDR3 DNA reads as TGTGCCAGTAGTATAGCCCACGACAACAGCTACGAGCAGTACTTC. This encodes CASSIAHDNSYEQYF.

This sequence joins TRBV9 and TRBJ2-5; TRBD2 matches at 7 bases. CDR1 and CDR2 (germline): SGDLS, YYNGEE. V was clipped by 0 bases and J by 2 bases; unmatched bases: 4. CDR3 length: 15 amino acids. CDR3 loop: CASSVVGGNQETQYF. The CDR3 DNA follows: TGTGCCAGCAGCGTAGTGGGAGGGAATCAAGAGACCCAGTACTTC.

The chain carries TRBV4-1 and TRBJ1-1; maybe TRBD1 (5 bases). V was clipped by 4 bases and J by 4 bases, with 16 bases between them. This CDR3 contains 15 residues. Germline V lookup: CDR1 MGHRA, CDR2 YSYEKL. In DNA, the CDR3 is TGCGCCAGCAGCCCCTCCTTTGTGGGGGGCACTGAAGCTTTCTTT. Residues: CASSPSFVGGTEAFF.

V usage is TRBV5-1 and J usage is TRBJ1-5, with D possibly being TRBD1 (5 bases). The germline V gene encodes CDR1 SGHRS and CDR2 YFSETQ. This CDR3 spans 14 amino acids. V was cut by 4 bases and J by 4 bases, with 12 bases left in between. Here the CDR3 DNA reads TGCGCCAGCAGCCCGGACACCAATAATCAGCCCCAGCATTTT. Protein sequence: CASSPDTNNQPQHF.

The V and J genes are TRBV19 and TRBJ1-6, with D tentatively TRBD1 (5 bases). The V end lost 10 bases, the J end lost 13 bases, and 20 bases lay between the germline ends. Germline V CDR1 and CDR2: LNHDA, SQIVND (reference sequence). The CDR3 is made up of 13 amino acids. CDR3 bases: TGTGCCACCGACGAGGGGAGGGGATTCCCCCTCCACTTT. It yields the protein CATDEGRGFPLHF.

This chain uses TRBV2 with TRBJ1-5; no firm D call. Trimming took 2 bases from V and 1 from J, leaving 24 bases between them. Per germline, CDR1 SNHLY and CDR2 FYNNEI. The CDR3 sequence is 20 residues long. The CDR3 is CASSERPPRGYNGSNQPQHF. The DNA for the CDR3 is TGTGCCAGCAGTGAACGACCTCCCCGAGGCTACAACGGGAGCAATCAGCCCCAGCATTTT.

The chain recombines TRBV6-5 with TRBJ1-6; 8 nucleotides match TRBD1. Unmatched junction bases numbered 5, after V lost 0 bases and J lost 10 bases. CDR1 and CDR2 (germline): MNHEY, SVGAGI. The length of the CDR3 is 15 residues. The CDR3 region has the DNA TGTGCCAGCAGTTACTCGACAGGGGTTTTATCACCCCTCCACTTT. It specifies CASSYSTGVLSPLHF.

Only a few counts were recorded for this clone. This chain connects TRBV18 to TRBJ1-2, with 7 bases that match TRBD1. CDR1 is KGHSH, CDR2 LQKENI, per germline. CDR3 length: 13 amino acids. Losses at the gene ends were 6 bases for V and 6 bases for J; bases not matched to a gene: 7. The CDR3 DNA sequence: TGTGCCAGCTCCGCCTCACAGGGGAATGGCTACACCTTC. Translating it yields CASSASQGNGYTF.

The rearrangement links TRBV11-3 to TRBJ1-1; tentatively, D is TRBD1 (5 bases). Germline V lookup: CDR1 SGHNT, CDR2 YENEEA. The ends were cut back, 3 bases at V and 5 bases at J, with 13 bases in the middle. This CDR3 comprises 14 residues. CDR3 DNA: TGTGCCAGCAGCTTGGGGGGACGGGGGACTGAAGCTTTCTTT. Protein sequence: CASSLGGRGTEAFF.

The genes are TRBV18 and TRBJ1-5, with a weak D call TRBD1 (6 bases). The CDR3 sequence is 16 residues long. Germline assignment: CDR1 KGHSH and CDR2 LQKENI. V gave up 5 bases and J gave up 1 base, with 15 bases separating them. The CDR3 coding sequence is TGTGCCAGCTCAAACTTGGCGGACAGCAGCAATCAGCCCCAGCATTTT. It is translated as CASSNLADSSNQPQHF.

The CDR3 DNA is TGTGCCACCAGCCCGCCCCACACAGGCAACTATGGCTACACCTTC. This gives the protein CATSPPHTGNYGYTF. The chain combines TRBV15 with TRBJ1-2; tentatively, D is TRBD1 (5 bases). Trimming stripped 5 bases from V and 2 bases from J, with 15 bases between. Germline V gene data show CDR1 as LNHNV and CDR2 as YYDKDF (reference sequence). The CDR3 is made up of 15 amino acids.

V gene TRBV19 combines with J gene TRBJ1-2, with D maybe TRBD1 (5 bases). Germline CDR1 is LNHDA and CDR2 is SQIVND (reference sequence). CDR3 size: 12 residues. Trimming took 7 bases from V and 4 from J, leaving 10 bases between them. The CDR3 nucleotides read TGTGCCAGTATGTGGGGGGGCTATGGCTACACCTTC. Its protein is CASMWGGYGYTF.

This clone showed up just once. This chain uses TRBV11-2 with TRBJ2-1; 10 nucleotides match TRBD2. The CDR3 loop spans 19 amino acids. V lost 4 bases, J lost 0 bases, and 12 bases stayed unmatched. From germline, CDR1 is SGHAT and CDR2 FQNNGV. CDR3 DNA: TGTGCCAGCAGCTCCTATCTAGCGGGGGCGACGAGCTCCTACAATGAGCAGTTCTTC. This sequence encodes CASSSYLAGATSSYNEQFF.

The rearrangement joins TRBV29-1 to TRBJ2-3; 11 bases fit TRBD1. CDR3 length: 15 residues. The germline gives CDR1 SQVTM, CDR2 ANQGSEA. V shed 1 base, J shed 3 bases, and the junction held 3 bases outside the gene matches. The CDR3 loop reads CSVEGGQGATDTQYF. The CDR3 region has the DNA TGCAGCGTTGAAGGAGGACAGGGGGCAACAGATACGCAGTATTTT.

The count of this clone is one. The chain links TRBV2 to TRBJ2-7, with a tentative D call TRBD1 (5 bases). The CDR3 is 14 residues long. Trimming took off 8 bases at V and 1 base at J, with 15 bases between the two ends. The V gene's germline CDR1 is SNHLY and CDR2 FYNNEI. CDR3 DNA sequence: TGTGCCAGCCGACAGATTCAAACTTCCTACGAGCAGTACTTC. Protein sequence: CASRQIQTSYEQYF.

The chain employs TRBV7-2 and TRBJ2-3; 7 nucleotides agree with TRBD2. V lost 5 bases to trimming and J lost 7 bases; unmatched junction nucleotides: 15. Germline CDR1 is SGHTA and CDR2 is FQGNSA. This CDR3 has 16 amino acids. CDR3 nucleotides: TGTGCCAGCAGCCCGGACGTGACGGGGGGTTGGTATACGCAGTATTTT. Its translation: CASSPDVTGGWYTQYF. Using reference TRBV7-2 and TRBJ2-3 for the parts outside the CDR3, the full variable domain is GAGVSQSPSNKVTEKGKDVELRCDPISGHTALYWYRQSLGQGLEFLIYFQGNSAPDKSGLPSDRFSAERTGGSVSTLTIQRTQQEDSAVYLCASSPDVTGGWYTQYFGPGTRLTVL.

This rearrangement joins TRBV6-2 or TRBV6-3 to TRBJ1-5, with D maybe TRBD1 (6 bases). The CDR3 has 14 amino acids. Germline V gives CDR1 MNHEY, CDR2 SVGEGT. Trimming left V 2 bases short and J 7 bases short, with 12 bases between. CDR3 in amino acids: CASSYKGVGQPQHF. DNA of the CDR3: TGTGCCAGCAGTTACAAGGGGGTTGGGCAGCCCCAGCATTTT.

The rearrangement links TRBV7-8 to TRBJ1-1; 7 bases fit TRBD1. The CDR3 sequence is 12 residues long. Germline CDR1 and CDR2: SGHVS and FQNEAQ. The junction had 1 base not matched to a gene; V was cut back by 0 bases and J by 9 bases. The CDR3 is CASSLATGKAFF. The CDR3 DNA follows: TGTGCCAGCAGCTTAGCGACAGGGAAAGCTTTCTTT.

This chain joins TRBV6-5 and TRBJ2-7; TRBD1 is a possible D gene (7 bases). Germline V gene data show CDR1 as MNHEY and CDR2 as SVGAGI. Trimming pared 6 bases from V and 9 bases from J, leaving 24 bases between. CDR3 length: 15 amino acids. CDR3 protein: CASRATGTAEGVQYF. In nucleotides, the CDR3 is TGTGCCAGCAGAGCAACCGGGACAGCGGAGGGGGTGCAGTACTTC.

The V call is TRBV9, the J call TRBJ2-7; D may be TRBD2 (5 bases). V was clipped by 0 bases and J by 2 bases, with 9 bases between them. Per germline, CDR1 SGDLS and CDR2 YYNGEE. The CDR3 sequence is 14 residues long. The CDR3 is CASSVAWEPYEQYF. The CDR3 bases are TGTGCCAGCAGCGTAGCGTGGGAGCCCTACGAGCAGTACTTC. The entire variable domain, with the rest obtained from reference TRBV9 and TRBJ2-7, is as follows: DSGVTQTPKHLITATGQRVTLRCSPRSGDLSVYWYQQSLDQGLQFLIQYYNGEERAKGNILERFSAQQFPDLHSELNLSSLELGDSALYFCASSVAWEPYEQYFGPGTRLTVT.

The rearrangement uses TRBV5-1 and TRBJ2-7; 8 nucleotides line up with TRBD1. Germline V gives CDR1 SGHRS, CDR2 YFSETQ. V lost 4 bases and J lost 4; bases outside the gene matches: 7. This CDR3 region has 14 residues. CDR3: CASSNPGQEYEQYF. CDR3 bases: TGCGCCAGCAGCAACCCGGGACAGGAATACGAGCAGTACTTC. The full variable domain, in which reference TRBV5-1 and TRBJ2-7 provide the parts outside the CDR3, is KAGVTQTPRYLIKTRGQQVTLSCSPISGHRSVSWYQQTPGQGLQFLFEYFSETQRNKGNFPGRFSGRQFSNSRSEMNVSTLELGDSALYLCASSNPGQEYEQYFGPGTRLTVT.

The CDR3 coding sequence is TGCGCCAGCAGCACAGGGCCAGGGGCAGATACGCAGTATTTT. Protein product: CASSTGPGADTQYF. This chain joins TRBV5-1 and TRBJ2-3; tentative D call: TRBD1 (6 bases). V was pared by 4 bases and J by 4 bases, with 13 bases between. Germline lookup yields CDR1 SGHRS and CDR2 YFSETQ. This CDR3 region has 14 residues.

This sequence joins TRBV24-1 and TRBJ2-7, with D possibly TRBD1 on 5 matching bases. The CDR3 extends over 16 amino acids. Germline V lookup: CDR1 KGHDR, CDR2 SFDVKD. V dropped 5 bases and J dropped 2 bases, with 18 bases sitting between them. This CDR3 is CATSAHDSPQPYEQYF. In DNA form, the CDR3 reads TGTGCCACCAGTGCCCATGACAGCCCACAACCCTACGAGCAGTACTTC.

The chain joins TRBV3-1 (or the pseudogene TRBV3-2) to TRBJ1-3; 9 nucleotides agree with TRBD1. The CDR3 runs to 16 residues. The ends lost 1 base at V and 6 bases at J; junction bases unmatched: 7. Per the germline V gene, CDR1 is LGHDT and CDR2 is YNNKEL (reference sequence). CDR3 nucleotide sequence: TGTGCCAGCAGCCAAGGCCTCGGACAGGGGACAAACACCATATATTTT. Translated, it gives CASSQGLGQGTNTIYF.